Described below is a single TCR beta chain sequence and its context. Its antigen is still unknown. Germline V gene lookup returns CDR1 DFQATT and CDR2 SNEGSKA (reference sequence). The V and J ends lost 1 base and 5 bases respectively, with 8 bases between them. The CDR3 has 12 residues. Amplification yielded TCR beta CDR3 regions, with RNA transcripts as the source. Primed by the HTBI set, a first-round RT-PCR was run on the TCR CDR3. TCRdb used MiXCR to reprocess the multiplex PCR reads, holding one entry per CDR3 protein. The data show about 160,000 distinct CDR3 sequences, less than 10% seen once. The sample belongs to a study of T cells in Graves' hyperthyroidism and ophthalmopathy. General study findings and limits: Blood samples included most of the expanded thyroid clonotypes exceeding 0.001. A 13 V-J signature model discriminated ophthalmopathy versus stable hyperthyroidism.

This sequence was found in a woman aged 18-29 years with Graves' hyperthyroidism that later progressed to Graves' ophthalmopathy. The gene calls are TRBV20-1 and TRBJ1-2; D is perhaps TRBD1 (6 bases). Source material: blood. The CDR3 DNA reads TGCAGTGCTAGAGCCGGGACATATGGCTACACCTTC. Its protein product is CSARAGTYGYTF.